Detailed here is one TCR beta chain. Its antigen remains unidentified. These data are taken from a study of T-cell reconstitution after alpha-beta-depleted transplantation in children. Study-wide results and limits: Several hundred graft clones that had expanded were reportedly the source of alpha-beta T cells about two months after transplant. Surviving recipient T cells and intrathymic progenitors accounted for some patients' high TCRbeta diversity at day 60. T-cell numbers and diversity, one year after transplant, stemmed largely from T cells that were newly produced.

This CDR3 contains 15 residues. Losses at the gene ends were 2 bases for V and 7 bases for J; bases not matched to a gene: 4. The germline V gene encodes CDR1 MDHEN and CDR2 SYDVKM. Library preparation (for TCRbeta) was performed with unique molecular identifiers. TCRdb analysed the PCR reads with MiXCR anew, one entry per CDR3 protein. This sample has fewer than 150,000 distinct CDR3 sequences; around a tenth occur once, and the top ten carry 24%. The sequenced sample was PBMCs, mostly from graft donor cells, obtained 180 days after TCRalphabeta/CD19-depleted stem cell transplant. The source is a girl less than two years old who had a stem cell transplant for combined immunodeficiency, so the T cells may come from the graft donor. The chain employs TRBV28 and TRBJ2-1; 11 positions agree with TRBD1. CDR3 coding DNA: TGTGCCAGCAGTTTACGGGACAGGGGGATGAATGAGCAGTTCTTC. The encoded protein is CASSLRDRGMNEQFF.